This is a list of T cell receptor beta chains from one sample in a study of cytomegalovirus exposure and HLA in healthy donors. The method was immunoSEQ multiplex PCR; TCRdb's version includes in-frame clones alone and lacks a portion of them. The sample carries some 200,000 clones, 80% recorded once. The sample was PBMCs. Receptors were obtained from a man aged 35-49 years in good health and CMV-seropositive. CDR3s include the opening cysteine and the closing phenylalanine or tryptophan. The D gene is left open where the match is weak. Clone size is shown for a subset of rows, as once, few, many or a class of expanded clone.

>TRBV7-9|NA|TRBD2|TRBJ2-1
TGTGCCAGCAGCTTACAACCGGGACTAGCGGGGGGATCCTACAATGAGCAGTTCTTC
CASSLQPGLAGGSYNEQFF
>TRBV9|NA|TRBD2|TRBJ2-3
TGTGCCAGCAGCGAGCGGGGGGACACAGATACGCAGTATTTT
CASSERGDTDTQYF
>TRBV9|once|NA|TRBJ2-7
TGTGCCAGCAGCCCGTCAAGGGGTCGATACGAGCAGTACTTC
CASSPSRGRYEQYF
>TRBV29-1|NA|TRBD2|TRBJ2-2
TGCGCGGGGGGCGTGAACACCGGGGAGCTATTTTTT
CAGGVNTGELFF
>TRBV7-2|few|TRBD2|TRBJ2-5
TGTGCCAGCAGTACGGCGGGGGGGTACCAAGAGACCCAGTACTTC
CASSTAGGYQETQYF
>TRBV6-5|once|TRBD1|TRBJ1-6
TGTGCCAGCAGTTACCAGGGGACAGGGACGAATTCACCCCTCCACTTT
CASSYQGTGTNSPLHF
>TRBV7-9|NA|NA|TRBJ2-5
TGTGCCAGCAGCCCGGGACTTCCCCAAGAGACCCAGTACTTC
CASSPGLPQETQYF
>TRBV27|NA|NA|TRBJ1-3
TGTGCCAGCAGTCCCCGGGACGGGAGGGTAGACACCATATATTTT
CASSPRDGRVDTIYF
>TRBV5-1|NA|NA|TRBJ1-1
TGCGCCAGCAGCAGCCTGGGGGGCACTGAAGCTTTCTTT
CASSSLGGTEAFF
>TRBV29-1|NA|TRBD1|TRBJ2-5
TGCAGCGTTGGGGACAGGGTTGAGACCCAGTACTTC
CSVGDRVETQYF
>TRBV15|few|TRBD2|TRBJ2-3
TGTGCCACCAGCAGAGATTTAGTGCCTAGCGGGGATGGAGATACGCAGTATTTT
CATSRDLVPSGDGDTQYF
>TRBV5-8|NA|TRBD1|TRBJ1-1
TGTGCCAGCAGCTTGACAGGGGGGGCCACTGAAGCTTTCTTT
CASSLTGGATEAFF
>TRBV7-9|NA|NA|TRBJ1-3
TGTGCCAACGGTAAAAACACCATATATTTT
CANGKNTIYF
>TRBV5-3|NA|TRBD2|TRBJ2-5
TGTGCCAGAAGCTTGGGTCTAGCGGGGGATGTCCTACGAAAAGAGACCCAGTACTTC
CARSLGLAGDVLRKETQYF
>TRBV13|few|TRBD1|TRBJ2-3
TGTGCCAGCAGCCCGACAGGGGAAGTTAGAGATACGCAGTATTTT
CASSPTGEVRDTQYF
>TRBV29-1|NA|NA|TRBJ1-1
TGCAGCGTTGAAGATGGGAGCACTGAAGCTTTCTTT
CSVEDGSTEAFF
>TRBV25-1|NA|TRBD1|TRBJ1-3
TGTGCCAGCAGTGAGGCCAACAGGGGAAAGTACACCATATATTTT
CASSEANRGKYTIYF
>TRBV6-1|NA|TRBD2|TRBJ2-7
TGTGCCAGCAGTGAAGCCTCCGGGACTAGCGTCTTCAAGCAGTACTTC
CASSEASGTSVFKQYF
>TRBV18|NA|NA|TRBJ1-2
TGTGCCAGCTCACCTGGCAGGGATGGCTACACCTTC
CASSPGRDGYTF
>TRBV5-1|NA|TRBD2|TRBJ2-2
TGCGCCAGCAGCCGGACTAGCGGGGGGGCCCCCGGGGAGCTGTTTTTT
CASSRTSGGAPGELFF
>TRBV7-6|NA|NA|TRBJ2-3
TGTGCCAGCAGTTTGGGGGCGAGTAGCACAGATACGCAGTATTTT
CASSLGASSTDTQYF
>TRBV27|NA|NA|TRBJ2-1
TGTGCCAGCAGTTTCTACAGGGACAATGAGCAGTTCTTC
CASSFYRDNEQFF
>TRBV7-3|once|TRBD1|TRBJ2-7
TGTGCCAGCAGCTTGGGACAGGGTAACTACGAGCAGTACTTC
CASSLGQGNYEQYF
>TRBV7-2|NA|NA|TRBJ2-1
TGTGCCAGCAGCTTGGACAGCTTAAATGAGCAGTTCTTC
CASSLDSLNEQFF
>TRBV5-1|NA|TRBD1|TRBJ2-5
TGCGCCAGCAGCTTGGGACAGGGCGTTAGAGAGACCCAGTACTTC
CASSLGQGVRETQYF
>TRBV4-3|NA|NA|TRBJ2-7
TGCGCCAGCAGCCGGGCAGCGGGCCACGAGCAGTACTTC
CASSRAAGHEQYF
>TRBV28|NA|TRBD1|TRBJ1-2
TGTGCCAGCAGTTTAAACAGGGGGCGAGGCTACACCTTC
CASSLNRGRGYTF
>TRBV19|NA|NA|TRBJ2-2
TGTGCCAGTAGTCGGGATTTGAACACCGGGGAGCTGTTTTTT
CASSRDLNTGELFF
>TRBV18|NA|TRBD1|TRBJ2-7
TGTGCCAGCTCACCACCGGCCCCCCCGACAGGGGAACCCTACGAGCAGTACTTC
CASSPPAPPTGEPYEQYF
>TRBV28|NA|NA|TRBJ2-3
TGTGCCAGCAGTTGGCCAGGAGGAACAGATACGCAGTATTTT
CASSWPGGTDTQYF
>TRBV27|NA|NA|TRBJ2-7
TGTGCCAGCAGTTTAGGACAGAACTACGAGCAGTACTTC
CASSLGQNYEQYF
>TRBV7-3|NA|NA|TRBJ2-1
TGTGCCAGCAGCTTAACGTCCGTCGTGGCGGGGGCGGGTGAGCAGTTCTTC
CASSLTSVVAGAGEQFF
>TRBV6-1|NA|NA|TRBJ1-1
TGTGCCAGCGCCTGGACAACGAACACTGAAGCTTTCTTT
CASAWTTNTEAFF
>TRBV5-4|few|NA|TRBJ2-1
TGTGCCAGCAGCTCCGCTACAGGGAGCTCCTACAATGAGCAGTTCTTC
CASSSATGSSYNEQFF
>TRBV19|NA|NA|TRBJ1-5
TGTGCCAGTAGTATTTTCGATCAGCCCCAGCATTTT
CASSIFDQPQHF
>TRBV6-1|once|TRBD1|TRBJ1-2
TGTGCCAGCAGTGGACAGGGGTGGTATGGCTACACCTTC
CASSGQGWYGYTF
>TRBV7-2|NA|NA|TRBJ2-3
TGTGCCAGCAGCGATCAAAGGAGGGGCACAGATACGCAGTATTTT
CASSDQRRGTDTQYF
>TRBV19|NA|TRBD1|TRBJ1-2
TGTGCCAGTAGTCCCCGACAGGGGGTGATTGCTTATGGCTACACCTTC
CASSPRQGVIAYGYTF
>TRBV4-3|NA|NA|TRBJ1-6
TGCGCCAGCAGCCAAGATAGACGGGGAATTTCACCCCTCCACTTT
CASSQDRRGISPLHF
>TRBV12-5|few|TRBD2|TRBJ2-7
TGTGCTAGTGGTGCCGGGACTAGCGAGCAGTACTTC
CASGAGTSEQYF
>TRBV7-9|NA|TRBD1|TRBJ1-4
TGTTCCAGCAGCTTACAGGGGGAAAAACTGTTTTTT
CSSSLQGEKLFF
>TRBV19|NA|NA|TRBJ1-1
TGTGCCAGTAGTATAGCTAGGGCCTCGGGAGGAGCTTTCTTT
CASSIARASGGAFF
>TRBV5-4|once|NA|TRBJ1-2
TGTGCCAGCAGGACAGGCCGAGAGACGGGGACCTCTTATGGCTACACCTTC
CASRTGRETGTSYGYTF
>TRBV25-1|NA|TRBD2|TRBJ2-3
TGTGCCAGCAGTGAGGAGCGGGGGTTCGGGGATACGCAGTATTTT
CASSEERGFGDTQYF
>TRBV7-9|NA|NA|TRBJ2-7
TGTGCCAGCAGCTCTGCTCGGACAGACTTTTCCTCCTACGAGCAGTACTTC
CASSSARTDFSSYEQYF
>TRBV7-9|NA|NA|TRBJ2-2
TGTGCCAGCAGCTTAGGCAAAGCGCCGACCGGGGAGCTGTTTTTT
CASSLGKAPTGELFF
>TRBV5-1|NA|NA|TRBJ1-2
TGCGCCAGCAGCTCGGAGGGACCCTATGGCTACACCTTC
CASSSEGPYGYTF
>TRBV7-2|NA|NA|TRBJ1-1
TGTGCCAGCAGCTTAAGCGGGCCACGCTACACTGAAGCTTTCTTT
CASSLSGPRYTEAFF
>TRBV9|NA|NA|TRBJ2-5
TGTGCCAGCAGCGTCATGGGGCGGGGAGAGGCCCAGTACTTC
CASSVMGRGEAQYF
>TRBV5-4|NA|NA|TRBJ2-7
TGTGCCAGCAGCGGGGGGGCCGCCAGGCAAACCTACGAGCAGTACTTC
CASSGGAARQTYEQYF
>TRBV4-3|NA|TRBD2|TRBJ2-3
TGCGCCAGCAGCCAAGACGGTTCCCCGGGGGGGGATACGCAGTATTTT
CASSQDGSPGGDTQYF
>TRBV19|NA|NA|TRBJ1-2
TGTGCCAGTAGTATGGCCCAAAGAAATGGCTACACCTTC
CASSMAQRNGYTF
>TRBV5-1|NA|TRBD1|TRBJ2-7
TGCGCCAGCAGGCCGATACAGGGGACATACGAGCAGTACTTC
CASRPIQGTYEQYF